This T cell receptor (beta chain) was sequenced during a study of blood T cell repertoires in COVID-19. Across the whole study: From the United States, Italy and Spain came samples of acute and convalescent COVID-19. T cells, B-cell-depleted T cells, or PBMCs provided the cDNA or gDNA that served as material.

Original analysis: Amplification from reference gene primers served as the basis for estimated nucleated cell counts. The data were produced by immunoSEQ multiplex PCR, yet TCRdb's version contains in-frame clones alone and is incomplete. D and trimming come from the DNA, and the V and J calls and clone size come from that table. The sample lists some 200,000 clones; roughly 80% were seen once. Germline V gene data show CDR1 as SQVTM and CDR2 as ANQGSEA. The CDR3 consists of 13 residues. Trimming removed 6 bases from V and 6 bases from J; junction bases left unmatched: 6. This sequence originates from a woman at least 80 years old with acute or convalescent COVID-19. Material for sequencing was peripheral blood. V gene TRBV29-1 combines with J gene TRBJ2-7; 12 positions match TRBD1. CDR3 amino acids: CSVGDRGHGEQYF. CDR3 coding DNA: TGCAGCGTCGGGGACAGGGGGCACGGCGAGCAGTACTTC.